This TCR beta chain stems from a study of blood T cell repertoires in COVID-19. As for the study in general: COVID-19 samples from acute and convalescent phases originated in the United States, Italy and Spain. PBMCs, B-cell-depleted T cells, or T cells were the source of the cDNA or gDNA that made up the material.

Germline V lookup: CDR1 MNHEY, CDR2 SMNVEV (reference sequence). Losses at the gene ends were 5 bases for V and 3 bases for J; bases not matched to a gene: 5. The CDR3 totals 14 residues. How the authors handled the data: Counts of nucleated cells, estimated from reference gene primer amplification, were obtained. The assay was immunoSEQ multiplex PCR, and TCRdb's table has in-frame clones only and misses some. For V, J and clone size, that table is used; D and trimming come from the DNA. Among roughly 70,000 clones listed, about four fifths were seen once. The clonotype comes from a human donor in a cohort sampled during active COVID-19. Sequencing was performed on peripheral blood. This chain connects TRBV27 to TRBJ1-2, with TRBD1 matching 8 bases. As DNA, the CDR3 is TGTGCCAGCAGTGCCGGACAGGGTTACTATGGCTACACCTTC. Translated: CASSAGQGYYGYTF.